Each of the 4 T cell receptor beta chains below was sequenced from the same sample in a study of blood T cell repertoires in COVID-19. Generated by immunoSEQ multiplex PCR, the TCRdb table keeps only in-frame clones and is missing some. The repertoire has some 150,000 clones, 75% to 90% of them found once; the top ten carry under 0.75%. What was sequenced was peripheral blood. The source of these receptors is a man aged 60 to 75 with acute or convalescent COVID-19.

This chain uses TRBV19 with TRBJ1-3, with TRBD1 as a possible D gene (5 bases). This CDR3 region has 13 residues. From germline, CDR1 is LNHDA and CDR2 SQIVND (reference sequence). The V end was cut by 2 bases, the J end by 8 bases, with 10 bases between. The CDR3 here is CASSISPGDTIYF. The DNA of the CDR3 is TGTGCCAGTAGTATAAGCCCGGGGGACACCATATATTTT.

CDR3 sequence reads: CASSYGPDYEQYF. Here the CDR3 DNA reads TGTGCCAGCAGTTATGGGCCCGACTACGAGCAGTACTTC. V gene TRBV6-2 or TRBV6-3 combines with J gene TRBJ2-7; D not certain. Germline V gives CDR1 MNHEY, CDR2 SVGEGT. This CDR3 has 13 residues. V gave up 3 bases and J gave up 3 bases, with 9 bases separating them.

Here the CDR3 reads CASSFRRQGGWDPNPQGALHF. The CDR3 DNA reads TGTGCCAGCAGTTTCCGAAGACAGGGAGGTTGGGACCCAAACCCTCAAGGGGCCCTCCACTTT. The genes are TRBV27 and TRBJ1-6; 7 nucleotides agree with TRBD1. The J segment lost 14 bases and the V segment lost 3 bases, leaving 31 bases of the junction unmatched. The CDR3 has 21 amino acids. Germline CDR1 is MNHEY and CDR2 is SMNVEV (reference sequence).

The CDR3 spells CASSSWTGLDTQYF. DNA of the CDR3: TGTGCCAGCAGTTCGTGGACAGGGTTAGATACGCAGTATTTT. The chain combines TRBV6-5 with TRBJ2-3, with TRBD1 matching 8 bases. Trimming cost V 4 bases and J 5 bases; bases outside gene matches: 5. CDR3 length: 14 residues. CDR1 is MNHEY, CDR2 SVGAGI, per germline.